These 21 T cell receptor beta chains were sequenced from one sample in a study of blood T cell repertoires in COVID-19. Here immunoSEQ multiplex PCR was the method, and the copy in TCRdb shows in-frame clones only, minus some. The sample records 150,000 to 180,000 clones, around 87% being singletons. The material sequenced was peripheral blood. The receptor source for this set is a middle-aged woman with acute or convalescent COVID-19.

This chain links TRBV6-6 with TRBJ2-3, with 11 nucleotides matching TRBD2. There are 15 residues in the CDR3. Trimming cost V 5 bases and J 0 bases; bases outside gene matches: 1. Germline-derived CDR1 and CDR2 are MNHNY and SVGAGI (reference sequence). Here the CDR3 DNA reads TGTGCCAGCAGTCTAGCGGGGGGCAGCACAGATACGCAGTATTTT. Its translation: CASSLAGGSTDTQYF.

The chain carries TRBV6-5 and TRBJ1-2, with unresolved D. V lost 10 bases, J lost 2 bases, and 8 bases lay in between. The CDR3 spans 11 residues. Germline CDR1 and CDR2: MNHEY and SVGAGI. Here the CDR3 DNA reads TGTGCCACACTACAAAACTATGGCTACACCTTC. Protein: CATLQNYGYTF.

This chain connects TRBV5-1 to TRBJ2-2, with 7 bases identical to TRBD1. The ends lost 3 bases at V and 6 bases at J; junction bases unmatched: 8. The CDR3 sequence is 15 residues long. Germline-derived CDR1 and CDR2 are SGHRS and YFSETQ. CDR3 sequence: CASSWMTGNPGELFF. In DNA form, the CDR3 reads TGCGCCAGCAGCTGGATGACAGGGAATCCCGGGGAGCTGTTTTTT.

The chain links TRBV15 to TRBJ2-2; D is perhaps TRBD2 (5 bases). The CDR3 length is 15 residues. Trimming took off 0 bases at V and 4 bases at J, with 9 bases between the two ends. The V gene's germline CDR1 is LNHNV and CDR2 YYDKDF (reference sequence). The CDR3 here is CATSRDRAGTGELFF. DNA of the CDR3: TGTGCCACCAGCAGAGATCGGGCGGGCACCGGGGAGCTGTTTTTT.

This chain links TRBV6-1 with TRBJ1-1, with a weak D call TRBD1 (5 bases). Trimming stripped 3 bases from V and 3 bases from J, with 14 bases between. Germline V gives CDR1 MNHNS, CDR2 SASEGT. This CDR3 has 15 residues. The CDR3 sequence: CASSDLSRRDTEAFF. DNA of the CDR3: TGTGCCAGCAGTGATTTGTCCCGCAGGGACACTGAAGCTTTCTTT.

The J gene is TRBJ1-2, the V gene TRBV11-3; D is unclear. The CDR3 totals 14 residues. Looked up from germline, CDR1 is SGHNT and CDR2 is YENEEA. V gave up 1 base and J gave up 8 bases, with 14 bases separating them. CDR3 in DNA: TGTGCCAGCAGCTTAGTTCCGGTAGCGGGGGGCTACACCTTC. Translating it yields CASSLVPVAGGYTF.

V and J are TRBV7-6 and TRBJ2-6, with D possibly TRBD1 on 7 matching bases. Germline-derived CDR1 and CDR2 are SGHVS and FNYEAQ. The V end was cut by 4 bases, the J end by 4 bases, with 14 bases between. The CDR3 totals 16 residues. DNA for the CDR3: TGTGCCAGCAGCTCCCTGGAGGGGGCCGGGGCCAACGTCCTGACTTTC. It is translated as CASSSLEGAGANVLTF.

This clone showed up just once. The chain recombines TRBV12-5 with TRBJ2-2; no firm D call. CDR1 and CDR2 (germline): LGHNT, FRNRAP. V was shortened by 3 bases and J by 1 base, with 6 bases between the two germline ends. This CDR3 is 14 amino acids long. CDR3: CASGFVLNTGELFF. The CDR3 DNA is TGTGCTAGTGGTTTCGTACTGAACACCGGGGAGCTGTTTTTT.

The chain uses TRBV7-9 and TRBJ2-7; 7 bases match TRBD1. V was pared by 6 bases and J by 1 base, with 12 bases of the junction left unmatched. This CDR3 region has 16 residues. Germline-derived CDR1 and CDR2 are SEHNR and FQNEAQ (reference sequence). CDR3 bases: TGTGCCAGCAGTAACCAAGAGGGGGCCGGATCCTACGAGCAGTACTTC. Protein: CASSNQEGAGSYEQYF.

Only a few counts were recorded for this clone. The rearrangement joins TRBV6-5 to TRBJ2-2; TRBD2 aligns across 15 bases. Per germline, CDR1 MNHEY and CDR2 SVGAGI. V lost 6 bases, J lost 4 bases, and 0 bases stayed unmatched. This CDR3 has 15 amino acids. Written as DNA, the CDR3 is TGTGCCAGCAGGGGACTAGCGGGAGGCACCGGGGAGCTGTTTTTT. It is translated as CASRGLAGGTGELFF.

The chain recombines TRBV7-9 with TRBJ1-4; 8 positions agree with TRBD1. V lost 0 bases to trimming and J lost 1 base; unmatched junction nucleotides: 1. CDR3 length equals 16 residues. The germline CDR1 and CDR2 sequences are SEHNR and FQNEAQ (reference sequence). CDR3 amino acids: CASSLAGTGTNEKLFF. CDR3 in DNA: TGTGCCAGCAGCTTAGCGGGGACAGGAACTAATGAAAAACTGTTTTTT.

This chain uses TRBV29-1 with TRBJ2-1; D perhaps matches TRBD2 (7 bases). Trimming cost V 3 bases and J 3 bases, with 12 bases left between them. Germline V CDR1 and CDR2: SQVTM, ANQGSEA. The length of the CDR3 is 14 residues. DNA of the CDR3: TGCAGCGTTGAGGGGGGGCAGGTCTACAATGAGCAGTTCTTC. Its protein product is CSVEGGQVYNEQFF.

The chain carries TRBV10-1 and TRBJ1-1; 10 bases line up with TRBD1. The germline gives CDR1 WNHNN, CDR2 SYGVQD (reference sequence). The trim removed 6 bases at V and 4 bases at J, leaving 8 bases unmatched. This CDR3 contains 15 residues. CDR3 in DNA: TGCGCCAGCAGCGATACCGGGACAGGGGTCACTGAAGCTTTCTTT. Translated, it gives CASSDTGTGVTEAFF.

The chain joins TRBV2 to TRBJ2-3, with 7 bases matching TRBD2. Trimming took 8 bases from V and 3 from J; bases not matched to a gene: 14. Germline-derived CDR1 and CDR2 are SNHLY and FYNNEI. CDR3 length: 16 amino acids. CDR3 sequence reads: CASRPGGRAGTDTQYF. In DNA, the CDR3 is TGTGCCAGCCGACCCGGGGGGAGGGCGGGTACAGATACGCAGTATTTT.

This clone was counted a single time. DNA of the CDR3: TGTGCCAGCAGTGGGACAGGTAGGGGCAATCAGCCCCAGCATTTT. Translation gives CASSGTGRGNQPQHF. The gene calls are TRBV27 and TRBJ1-5, with 8 bases aligning to TRBD1. Germline V gene data show CDR1 as MNHEY and CDR2 as SMNVEV (reference sequence). J lost 2 bases, V lost 5 bases, and 5 bases had no gene match. This CDR3 region has 15 residues.

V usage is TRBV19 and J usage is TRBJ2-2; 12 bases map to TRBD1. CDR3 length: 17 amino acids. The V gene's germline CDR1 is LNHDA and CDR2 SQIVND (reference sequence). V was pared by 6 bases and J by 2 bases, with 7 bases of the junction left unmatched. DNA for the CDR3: TGTGCCAGTAGACCGGGACAGGGGGCCTTCAACACCGGGGAGCTGTTTTTT. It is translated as CASRPGQGAFNTGELFF.

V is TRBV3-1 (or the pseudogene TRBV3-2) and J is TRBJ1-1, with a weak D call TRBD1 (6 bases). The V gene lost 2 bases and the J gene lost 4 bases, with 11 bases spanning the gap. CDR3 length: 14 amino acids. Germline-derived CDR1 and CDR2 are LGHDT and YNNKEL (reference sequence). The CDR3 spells CASSQLGGSTEAFF. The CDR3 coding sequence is TGTGCCAGCAGCCAACTTGGGGGCAGCACTGAAGCTTTCTTT.

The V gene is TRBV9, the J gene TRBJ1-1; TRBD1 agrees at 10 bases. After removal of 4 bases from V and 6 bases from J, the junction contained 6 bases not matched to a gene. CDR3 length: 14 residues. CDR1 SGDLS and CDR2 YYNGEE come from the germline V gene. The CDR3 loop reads CASSLSDRGPEAFF. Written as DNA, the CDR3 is TGTGCCAGCAGCCTCAGTGACAGGGGGCCTGAAGCTTTCTTT. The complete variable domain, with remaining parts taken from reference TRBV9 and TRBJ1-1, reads DSGVTQTPKHLITATGQRVTLRCSPRSGDLSVYWYQQSLDQGLQFLIQYYNGEERAKGNILERFSAQQFPDLHSELNLSSLELGDSALYFCASSLSDRGPEAFFGQGTRLTVV.

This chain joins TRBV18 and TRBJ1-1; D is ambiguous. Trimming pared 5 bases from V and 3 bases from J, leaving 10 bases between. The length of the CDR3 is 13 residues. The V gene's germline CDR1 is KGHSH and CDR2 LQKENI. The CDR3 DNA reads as TGTGCCAGCTCAGAAACTCTGGACACTGAAGCTTTCTTT. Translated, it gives CASSETLDTEAFF.

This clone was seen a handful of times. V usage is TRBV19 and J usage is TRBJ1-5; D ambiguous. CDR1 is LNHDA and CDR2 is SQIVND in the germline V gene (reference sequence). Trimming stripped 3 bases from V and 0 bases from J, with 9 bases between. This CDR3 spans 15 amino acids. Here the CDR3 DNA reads TGTGCCAGTAGTATTCAGGCGAGTAGCAATCAGCCCCAGCATTTT. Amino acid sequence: CASSIQASSNQPQHF.

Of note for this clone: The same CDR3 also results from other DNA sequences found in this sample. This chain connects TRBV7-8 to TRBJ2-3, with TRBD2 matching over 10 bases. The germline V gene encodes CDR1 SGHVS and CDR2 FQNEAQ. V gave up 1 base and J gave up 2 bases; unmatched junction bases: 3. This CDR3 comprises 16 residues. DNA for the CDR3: TGTGCCAGCAGCTTAGTTAGCGGGGGGCCCACAGATACGCAGTATTTT. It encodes CASSLVSGGPTDTQYF. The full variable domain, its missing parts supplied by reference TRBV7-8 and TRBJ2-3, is GAGVSQSPRYKVAKRGQDVALRCDPISGHVSLFWYQQALGQGPEFLTYFQNEAQLDKSGLPSDRFFAERPEGSVSTLKIQRTQQEDSAVYLCASSLVSGGPTDTQYFGPGTRLTVL.